The clone carrying this T cell receptor beta chain was seen at least ten times. What it recognizes is unknown. This entry comes from a study of T cell repertoires in cytomegalovirus infection. Study in general: Based on public TCR beta signatures, there were indications of CMV infection and of a matching HLA type. Study-wide points: Dominant in the ex vivo response were TCR beta clonotypes restricted by HLA-C and specific for CMV.

Per germline, CDR1 MNHNY and CDR2 SVGAGI (reference sequence). V lost 5 bases, J lost 8 bases, and 26 bases lay in between. This CDR3 contains 17 residues. TCRdb independently ran MiXCR on the reads; one entry per CDR3 protein. Seen here are around 450,000 distinct CDR3 sequences, approximately 31% observed once, and the top ten hold roughly 13%. Sequencing was carried out using PBMCs. This clonotype was sampled from a human donor in good health (CMV status not recorded). Some clones in this sample may be carry-over from other donors' samples. The chain recombines TRBV6-6 with TRBJ2-3; D possibly uses TRBD1 or TRBD2 (6 bases each). The CDR3 region is CASSTLSRGTAIVTQYF. The CDR3 region has the DNA TGTGCCAGCAGTACACTTAGTAGGGGGACTGCAATCGTTACGCAGTATTTT.